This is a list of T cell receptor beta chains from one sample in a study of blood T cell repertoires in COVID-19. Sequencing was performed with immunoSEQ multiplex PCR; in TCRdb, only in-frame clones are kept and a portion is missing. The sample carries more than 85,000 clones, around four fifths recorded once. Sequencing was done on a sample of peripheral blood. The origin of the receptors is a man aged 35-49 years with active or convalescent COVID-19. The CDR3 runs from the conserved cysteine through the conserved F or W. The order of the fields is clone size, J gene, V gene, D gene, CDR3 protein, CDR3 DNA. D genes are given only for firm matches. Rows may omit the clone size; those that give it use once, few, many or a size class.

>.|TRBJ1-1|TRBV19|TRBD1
CASSIKGAGTEAFF
TGTGCCAGTAGTATTAAGGGGGCGGGCACTGAAGCTTTCTTT
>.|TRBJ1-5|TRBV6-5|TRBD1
CASRKTGDQPQHF
TGTGCCAGCAGGAAAACAGGGGATCAGCCCCAGCATTTT
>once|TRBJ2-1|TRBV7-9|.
CASSFVGEGHEQFF
TGTGCCAGCAGCTTTGTAGGTGAGGGCCATGAGCAGTTCTTC
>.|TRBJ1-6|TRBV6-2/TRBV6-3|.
CASSSTEYNSPLHF
TGTGCCAGCAGCTCGACTGAGTATAATTCACCCCTCCACTTT
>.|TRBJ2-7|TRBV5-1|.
CASSLDNRVEQYF
TGCGCCAGCAGCTTGGATAATCGGGTCGAGCAGTACTTC
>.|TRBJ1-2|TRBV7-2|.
CASSLARQYGYTF
TGTGCCAGCAGCTTAGCGCGACAGTATGGCTACACCTTC
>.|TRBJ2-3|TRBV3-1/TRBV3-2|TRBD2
CASSPTGGPADTQYF
TGTGCCAGCAGCCCAACGGGGGGGCCGGCAGATACGCAGTATTTT
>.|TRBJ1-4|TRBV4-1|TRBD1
CASSQGTGTRKFSEKLFF
TGCGCCAGCAGCCAAGGGACAGGGACTCGAAAATTCAGTGAAAAACTGTTTTTT
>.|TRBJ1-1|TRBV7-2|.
CASSPQLTTEAFF
TGTGCCAGCAGTCCTCAACTCACCACTGAAGCTTTCTTT
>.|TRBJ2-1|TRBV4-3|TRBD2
CASSQDLAGVYNEQFF
TGCGCCAGCAGCCAAGATCTAGCGGGGGTCTACAATGAGCAGTTCTTC
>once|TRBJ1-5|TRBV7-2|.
CASSLDDGGYQPQHF
TGTGCCAGCAGCTTAGATGACGGGGGATACCAGCCCCAGCATTTT
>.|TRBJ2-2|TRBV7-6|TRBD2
CASSSRTSGKATGELFF
TGTGCCAGCAGCTCCAGGACTAGCGGGAAAGCCACCGGGGAGCTGTTTTTT
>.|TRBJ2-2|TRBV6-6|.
CASSPRAANTGELFF
TGTGCCAGCAGTCCGCGGGCAGCTAACACCGGGGAGCTGTTTTTT
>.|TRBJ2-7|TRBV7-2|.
CASFLLGGFEQYF
TGTGCCAGCTTTCTCTTAGGGGGATTCGAGCAGTACTTC
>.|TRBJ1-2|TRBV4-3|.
CASSQETGPGYGYTF
TGCGCCAGCAGCCAAGAAACAGGCCCCGGCTATGGCTACACCTTC
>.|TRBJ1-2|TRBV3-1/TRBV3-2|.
CASSQNTLGTGYGYTF
TGTGCCAGCAGCCAAAATACTCTCGGTACGGGCTATGGCTACACCTTC
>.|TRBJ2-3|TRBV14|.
CASSQVTGFADTQYF
TGTGCCAGCAGCCAAGTTACAGGGTTTGCAGATACGCAGTATTTT
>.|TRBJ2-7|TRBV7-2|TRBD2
CASSFLPRLAGGRQYF
TGTGCCAGCAGCTTCTTACCACGACTAGCGGGGGGGCGGCAGTACTTC
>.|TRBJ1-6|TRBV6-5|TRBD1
CASNPPGQGNSPLHF
TGTGCCAGCAACCCACCGGGACAGGGGAATTCACCCCTCCACTTT
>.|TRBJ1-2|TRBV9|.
CASSVAPLPGDGYTF
TGTGCCAGCAGCGTAGCTCCCCTTCCCGGAGACGGCTACACCTTC
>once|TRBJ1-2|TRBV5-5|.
CASSPGAETGSYGYTF
TGTGCCAGCAGCCCCGGGGCCGAGACAGGTTCCTATGGCTACACCTTC
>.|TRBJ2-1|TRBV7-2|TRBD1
CASSPTGDFYNEQFF
TGTGCCAGCAGCCCGACAGGGGATTTCTACAATGAGCAGTTCTTC
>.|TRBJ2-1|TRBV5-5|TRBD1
CASSFGTGGNYNEQFF
TGTGCCAGCAGCTTCGGGACAGGGGGCAACTACAATGAGCAGTTCTTC
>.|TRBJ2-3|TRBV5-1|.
CASSLEQGSTDTQYF
TGCGCCAGCAGCTTGGAGCAGGGTAGCACAGATACGCAGTATTTT
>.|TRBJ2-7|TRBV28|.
CASRGSAPGEQYF
TGTGCCAGCAGGGGTAGCGCTCCCGGGGAGCAGTACTTC
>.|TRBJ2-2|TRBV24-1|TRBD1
CATSLGDRDTGELFF
TGTGCCACCAGTCTGGGGGACAGGGACACCGGGGAGCTGTTTTTT
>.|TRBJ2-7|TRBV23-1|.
CASSQELAAHEQYF
TGCGCCAGCAGCCAAGAACTAGCTGCCCACGAGCAGTACTTC
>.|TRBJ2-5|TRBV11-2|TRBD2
CASSLGTSGGQETQYF
TGTGCCAGCAGCTTAGGAACTAGCGGGGGGCAAGAGACCCAGTACTTC
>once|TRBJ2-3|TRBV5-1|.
CASSRGTLIAGTDTQYF
TGCGCCAGCAGTCGAGGTACCTTGATCGCTGGCACAGATACGCAGTATTTT
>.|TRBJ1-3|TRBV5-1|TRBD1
CASSLVGQGTGNTIYF
TGCGCCAGCAGCTTGGTAGGACAGGGGACTGGAAACACCATATATTTT
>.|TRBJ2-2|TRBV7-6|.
CASSLAAPNTGELFF
TGTGCCAGCAGCTTAGCGGCTCCGAACACCGGGGAGCTGTTTTTT
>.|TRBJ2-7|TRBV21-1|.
CASGGEQYF
TGTGCCAGCGGCGGGGAGCAGTACTTC
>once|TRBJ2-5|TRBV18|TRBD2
CASSPLILAGDQETQYF
TGTGCCAGCTCACCACTGATCCTAGCGGGAGACCAAGAGACCCAGTACTTC
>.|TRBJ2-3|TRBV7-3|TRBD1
CASSLTGTAGDTQYF
TGTGCCAGCAGCTTAACGGGGACAGCCGGAGATACGCAGTATTTT
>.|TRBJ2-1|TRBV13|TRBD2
CASSERTSGGNNEQFF
TGTGCCAGCAGCGAGAGGACTAGCGGGGGGAACAATGAGCAGTTCTTC
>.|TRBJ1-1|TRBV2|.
CASSLAPEAFF
TGTGCCAGCAGTCTAGCTCCTGAAGCTTTCTTT
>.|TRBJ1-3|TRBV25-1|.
CASVPGTSSGNTIYF
TGTGCCAGCGTTCCCGGGACAAGCTCTGGAAACACCATATATTTT
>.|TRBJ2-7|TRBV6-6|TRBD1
CASSGPGQGKHEQYF
TGTGCCAGCAGTGGTCCCGGACAGGGAAAACACGAGCAGTACTTC
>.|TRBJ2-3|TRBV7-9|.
CASSFGGGGTDTQYF
TGTGCCAGCAGCTTTGGGGGCGGGGGAACAGATACGCAGTATTTT
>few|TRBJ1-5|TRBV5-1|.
CASSLEGSNNQPQHF
TGCGCCAGCAGCTTGGAGGGGTCGAACAATCAGCCCCAGCATTTT
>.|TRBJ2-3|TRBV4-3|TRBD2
CASSQERVGGGADTQYF
TGCGCCAGCAGCCAAGAAAGAGTAGGCGGGGGGGCAGATACGCAGTATTTT
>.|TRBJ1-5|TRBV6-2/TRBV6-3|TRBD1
CASSYSGQGVWGNQPQHF
TGTGCCAGCAGTTACTCCGGGCAGGGGGTATGGGGCAATCAGCCCCAGCATTTT
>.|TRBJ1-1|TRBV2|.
CASSERLNTEAFF
TGTGCCAGCAGTGAACGTCTGAACACTGAAGCTTTCTTT
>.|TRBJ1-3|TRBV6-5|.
CASSHRENGNTIYF
TGTGCCAGCAGCCACAGGGAGAACGGAAACACCATATATTTT
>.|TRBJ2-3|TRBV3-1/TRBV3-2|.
CASSQVTRFLDTQYF
TGTGCCAGCAGCCAAGTCACGCGGTTCCTAGATACGCAGTATTTT
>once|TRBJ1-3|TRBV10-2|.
CASSEAVAGNTIYF
TGCGCCAGCAGCGAAGCTGTGGCTGGAAACACCATATATTTT
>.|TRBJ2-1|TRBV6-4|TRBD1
CASSYWGTGERNEQFF
TGTGCCAGCAGCTACTGGGGGACAGGGGAACGCAATGAGCAGTTCTTC
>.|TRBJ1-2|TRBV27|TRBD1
CASSLDQNRGRAYGYTF
TGTGCCAGCAGTTTGGATCAAAACAGGGGGCGCGCCTATGGCTACACCTTC
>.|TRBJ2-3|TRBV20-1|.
CSASPTALAVTDTQYF
TGCAGTGCTAGTCCCACGGCACTAGCAGTCACAGATACGCAGTATTTT
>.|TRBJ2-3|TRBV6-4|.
CASSDSAGSTDTQYF
TGTGCCAGCAGTGACTCCGCGGGGAGCACAGATACGCAGTATTTT
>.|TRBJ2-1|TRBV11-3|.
CASSHSEGSYNEQFF
TGTGCCAGCAGCCATTCAGAGGGCTCCTACAATGAGCAGTTCTTC
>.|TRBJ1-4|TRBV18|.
CASSPTSDEKLFF
TGTGCCAGCTCACCAACCAGTGATGAAAAACTGTTTTTT
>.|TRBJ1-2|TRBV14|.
CASSHRQGPFGYTF
TGTGCCAGCAGCCACAGGCAGGGGCCCTTTGGCTACACCTTC
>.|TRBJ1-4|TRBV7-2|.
CASSLGQFNEKLFF
TGTGCCAGCAGCTTAGGGCAGTTTAATGAAAAACTGTTTTTT
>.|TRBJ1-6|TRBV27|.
CASSLTGGGSSYNSPLHF
TGTGCCAGCAGTTTAACGGGCGGCGGGAGCTCCTATAATTCACCCCTCCACTTT
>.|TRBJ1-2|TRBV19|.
CASSRDNYGYTF
TGTGCCAGTAGTCGGGATAACTATGGCTACACCTTC
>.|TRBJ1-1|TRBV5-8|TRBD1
CASRSYEKTGVNTEAFF
TGTGCCAGCAGGTCGTACGAAAAAACAGGGGTGAACACTGAAGCTTTCTTT
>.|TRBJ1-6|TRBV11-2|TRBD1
CASSLQTGSNSPLHF
TGTGCCAGCAGCTTACAGACAGGGAGTAATTCACCCCTCCACTTT